These 4 T cell receptor beta chains were sequenced from one sample in a study of blood T cells in healthy people across ages (dated by TCRdb to about 2015). To prepare the library, 5' RACE was applied. The listed sequencing device is Illumina HiSeq 2500. The second PCR ran for about 6 to 11 cycles and used a J-beta primer mix along with a sample-barcoded 5' primer. Using fastp at Q25 and MiXCR, TCRdb reprocessed the public reads and kept productive beta chains. A single entry per CDR3 protein holds the most common genes and DNA from its merged rows. The table for this sample lists about 1,400,000 distinct CDR3 sequences; roughly 40% of them were counted only once. The ten biggest clones cover 7% to 9.5% of the sample. The sequencing sample was made of blood. These receptors originate from a woman between 18 and 30 years old in good health.

This clonotype was counted many times. This chain joins TRBV25-1 and TRBJ1-2, with D maybe TRBD1 (6 bases). Trimming stripped 8 bases from V and 2 bases from J, with 12 bases between. Germline CDR1 reads MGHDK; CDR2 reads SYGVNS. The length of the CDR3 is 13 residues. The CDR3 DNA reads TGTGCCAGCGGGGGGGCCGGGAACTATGGCTACACCTTC. Its translation is CASGGAGNYGYTF.

The rearrangement joins TRBV29-1 to TRBJ1-2; 9 bases align to TRBD1. Germline CDR1 SQVTM, CDR2 ANQGSEA. CDR3 length: 15 residues. Trimming removed 6 bases from V and 6 bases from J; junction bases left unmatched: 14. Here the CDR3 DNA reads TGCAGCGTGTTACCGGGACAGGGTTTGAGGGATGGCTACACCTTC. Its protein is CSVLPGQGLRDGYTF.

This clonotype was counted once. This chain links TRBV11-1 with TRBJ2-1; D is possibly TRBD1 (5 bases). This CDR3 has 17 residues. The germline V gene has CDR1 SGHAT and CDR2 FQDESV (reference sequence). Trimming took off 1 base at V and 9 bases at J, with 22 bases between the two ends. The CDR3 DNA reads TGTGCCAGCAGCTTAGGGAAGGGGTCGCAGGGTCCAGCTGAGCAGTTCTTC. The encoded protein is CASSLGKGSQGPAEQFF.

The chain combines TRBV21-1 with TRBJ2-1; TRBD2 reflects the table's D call only, with no check against the DNA. TRBV21-1 is labeled a pseudogene. The CDR3 is made up of 16 amino acids. CDR3 in amino acids: CASSKNKRGKYNEQFF. In nucleotides, the CDR3 is TGTGCCAGCAGCAAAAACAAGCGGGGAAAGTACAATGAGCAGTTCTTC.